This T cell receptor beta chain was identified during a study of blood T cell repertoires in COVID-19. Study-level information: The origin of the acute and convalescent COVID-19 samples was the United States, Italy and Spain. Sources were T cells, B-cell-depleted T cells, or PBMCs; the material itself was cDNA or gDNA.

The V gene lost 4 bases and the J gene lost 6 bases, with 9 bases spanning the gap. The CDR3 has 12 amino acids. Only in-frame clones appear in the TCRdb table, and some are missing; sequencing was by immunoSEQ multiplex PCR. This sample has around 72,000 clones, with about nine tenths found just once. Sequencing was done on a sample of peripheral blood. The sequence derives from a woman between 50 and 59 years old with acute or convalescent COVID-19. The genes are TRBV12-3 or TRBV12-4 and TRBJ1-2; D is perhaps TRBD1 (6 bases). This CDR3 is CASSYRTDGYTF. The CDR3 nucleotides are TGTGCCAGCAGTTACAGGACAGATGGCTACACCTTC.